The T cell receptor beta chain described here comes from a study of cytomegalovirus exposure and HLA in healthy donors. Study-wide results and limits: Common viral pathogens seemed to be connected with several of the most significant clusters, according to a later analysis. The investigators catalogued 180 or so TCR beta chains as cytomegalovirus-associated.

V gave up 1 base and J gave up 4 bases, with 8 bases separating them. The CDR3 has 13 residues. CDR1 is GTSNPN and CDR2 is SVGIG in the germline V gene (reference sequence). The PCR used 60 Vbeta and 13 Jbeta primers. Generated by immunoSEQ multiplex PCR, the TCRdb table keeps only in-frame clones and is missing some. The data hold about 96,000 clones, with 65% to 80% observed a single time. This clone turned up a few times. Antigen unknown. The clonotype comes from a female donor in good health and CMV-seropositive. Sequenced material: PBMCs. The rearrangement joins TRBV30 to TRBJ1-3, with a possible D match to TRBD1 (5 bases). CDR3: CAWSGGDGNTIYF. The CDR3 DNA is TGTGCCTGGAGTGGGGGGGACGGAAACACCATATATTTT.